This T cell receptor (beta chain) was obtained from a study of shared clonotypes between healthy human individuals (dated by TCRdb to 2020 to 2022). General notes on the study: The cohort included a few men and two women between 18 and 49 years of age. Per donor, leukapheresis produced somewhere between about 0.8 and 9 billion PBMCs. Different laboratories and diverse techniques were used to prepare libraries and sequence TCR repertoires, to increase sequencing depth and limit assay-specific biases. Blood TCR repertoires of 5 or 6 healthy adults were deeply sequenced to estimate repertoire size and the extent of clonotype sharing between individuals. For each donor, CD4 naive and CD4 memory were each given three plates, CD8 naive was given two plates, and CD8 memory was given one plate.

TCR CDR3 regions were amplified from genomic DNA by multiplex PCR using the deep immunoSEQ assay. For each cell subset, the extracted genomic DNA was distributed evenly across all wells of several immunoSEQ 96-well plates, and each plate served as one replicate. For sorted subsets, each replicate PCR was loaded with 200 to 250 ng genomic DNA, equivalent to 30,000 to 35,000 T cell genomes. The purified libraries were quantified using a Qubit 3.0 fluorometer, sized with a Bioanalyzer 2100, and then quantified again using the KAPA Library Quantification kit. A separate single-read 150-cycle Illumina NextSeq 550 flow cell was used to sequence each immunoSEQ 96-well plate. The authors processed their data as follows. Because the immunoSEQ output included only junctional sequences and no quality scores, the filtering could not be the same as the filtering used for full-length reads. Sequences were annotated with PyIR, a Python wrapper for IgBLAST v1.9, using IMGT germline references to assign V/J genes and CDR3. Reads were removed for weak V/J assignments (E-value above 1e-6), missing CDR3, stop codons, out-of-frame junctions, or ambiguous translated residues. V3J clonotypes were defined by identical inferred V gene, J gene, and CDR3 amino acid sequence. The percentage overlap between two repertoires was calculated by dividing the number of shared unique clonotypes by the size of the smaller repertoire. Richness of each repertoire was evaluated using RTK rarefaction, the Chao1 estimator, and Recon v2.1 estimates of unobserved clonotypes. OLGA was used to compute generation probabilities for all TCRbeta clonotypes that the gDNA method yielded from a handful of donors. The immuneACCESS repertoire file appears here via TCRdb, limited to in-frame rearrangements. These files lack a portion of the clones; in checked studies, under half of the deficit traces to unresolved V genes, and the cause of the others is not known. D and trimming come from the DNA, and the V and J calls and clone size come from that table. The sample yields fewer than 1.6 million clones; 97% to 99% were counted once. Under 0.45% of the sample belongs to the ten largest clones.

General findings and caveats noted by the study authors: Because the study included only a small number of donors, the genetic and exposure-history diversity represented was limited. Sampling was limited to blood, and TCR repertoires in tissue likely differ from TCR repertoires in blood. Naive subsets generally had larger estimated clonotype richness than memory subsets. Pairwise subsampling led to the expectation that sequencing depth would affect the degree of clonotype sharing among donors. Around 5.4% of naive CD4, around 3.6% of naive CD8, 2% to 2.5% of memory CD4, and approximately 0.4% of memory CD8 clonotypes were shared across a few donors. Rarefaction of sorted-subset datasets indicated incomplete sequencing despite the large sequencing depth. Clonotypes shared by all four sorted-subset donors showed higher generation probabilities than non-shared clonotypes.

According to the germline V gene, CDR1 reads SNHLY and CDR2 reads FYNNEI. V is cut by 4 bases and J by 4 bases, and the space between the germline ends is 13 bases. The CDR3 covers 15 residues, taking in both the cysteine and the phenylalanine. Only the CDR3 part of the read is kept: 45 bases, read in frame from the first base. Healthy HIV-negative adults with no recently reported acute infections or vaccinations were included as donors. Every donor was a Caucasian adult living in Nashville, Tennessee, USA. CD4+ T cells were enriched by magnetic negative selection; naive cells were then positively selected on CD45RA, and the negative fraction formed the memory subset. After blood collection by leukapheresis, PBMCs were isolated using Ficoll-Histopaque density gradient centrifugation and then cryopreserved in the vapor phase of liquid nitrogen. Analytical flow cytometry was used to check the purity and quantity of each magnetically sorted T cell population. Genomic DNA was isolated from every sorted fraction and measured by UV absorbance on a Nanodrop 2000c.

As to this clone: The target of this receptor is not known. No per-base quality is available; no much larger clone lies one base away.

The sequence was collected from a man aged 25 to 45 in good health. The sample comprised naive CD4+ T cells sorted from blood. The cell subset or site label, as the study defines it: CD45RA+ positively selected. This receptor chain uses TRBV2 and TRBJ2-2; matching of 6 bases hints at TRBD1 as the D gene. Here the CDR3 is given as CASSATGGITGELFF. The sequenced DNA is TGTGCCAGCAGTGCTACTGGGGGCATCACCGGGGAGCTGTTTTTT.